The 9 T cell receptor beta chains below all came from one sample that was sequenced in a study of blood T cell repertoires in COVID-19. Measured with immunoSEQ multiplex PCR; TCRdb has only the in-frame clones, and not every one. The sample shows under 150,000 clones, 76% of them seen only once. Sample: peripheral blood. Receptors originate from a woman aged 80 or over with active or convalescent COVID-19.

The CDR3 nucleotides are TGTGCCAGCACGGTGCAGGGGGCAGTGGAGCAGTACTTC. It specifies CASTVQGAVEQYF. This chain connects TRBV28 to TRBJ2-7; TRBD1 agrees at 8 bases. This CDR3 comprises 13 residues. V shed 7 bases, J shed 7 bases, and the junction held 9 bases outside the gene matches. The V gene's germline CDR1 is MDHEN and CDR2 SYDVKM.

The gene calls are TRBV2 and TRBJ2-2; no clear D gene. V was pared by 6 bases and J by 6 bases, with 17 bases between. The CDR3 has 15 residues. Germline CDR1 and CDR2: SNHLY and FYNNEI. Here the CDR3 reads CASRRLVVSAGELFF. The DNA for the CDR3 is TGTGCCAGCAGGCGGCTCGTCGTTTCGGCCGGGGAGCTGTTTTTT.

This sequence joins TRBV29-1 and TRBJ1-1, with D possibly TRBD1 on 5 matching bases. Germline V gene lookup returns CDR1 SQVTM and CDR2 ANQGSEA. The CDR3 is 12 amino acids. The V gene lost 5 bases and the J gene lost 8 bases, with 15 bases spanning the gap. CDR3 protein: CSVRRSAGEAFF. CDR3 in DNA: TGCAGCGTTCGTCGGTCGGCAGGGGAAGCTTTCTTT.

The chain joins TRBV4-2 to TRBJ2-7; 10 positions match TRBD1. The CDR3 length is 16 residues. Germline CDR1 LGHNA, CDR2 YNFKEQ. V lost 4 bases to trimming and J lost 5 bases; unmatched junction nucleotides: 11. The CDR3 loop reads CASSRNAGQGSDEQYF. The DNA of the CDR3 is TGTGCCAGCAGCCGGAACGCGGGACAGGGGAGCGACGAGCAGTACTTC.

The chain links TRBV19 to TRBJ1-1; 7 bases fit TRBD1. V was clipped by 6 bases and J by 7 bases; unmatched bases: 11. The CDR3 has 14 residues. The V gene's germline CDR1 is LNHDA and CDR2 SQIVND (reference sequence). For the CDR3, the DNA is TGTGCCAGTAGCCAGAGCAGGGGGGTCGGTGAAGCTTTCTTT. It is translated as CASSQSRGVGEAFF.

The chain carries TRBV2 and TRBJ1-1; TRBD1 agrees at 7 bases. The V segment lost 5 bases and the J segment 6 bases; nucleotides outside the gene matches: 3. This CDR3 has 12 amino acids. Per the germline V gene, CDR1 is SNHLY and CDR2 is FYNNEI. This CDR3 reads CASSLTGPEAFF. CDR3 nucleotide sequence: TGTGCCAGCAGTCTGACAGGGCCTGAAGCTTTCTTT.

The chain uses TRBV30 and TRBJ1-2; TRBD1 matches at 8 bases. The junction had 10 bases not matched to a gene; V was cut back by 4 bases and J by 3 bases. The length of the CDR3 is 15 residues. Germline values: CDR1 GTSNPN, CDR2 SVGIG (reference sequence). CDR3 sequence reads: CAWTETGQVYYGYTF. CDR3 bases: TGTGCCTGGACCGAAACGGGACAGGTCTACTATGGCTACACCTTC.

The CDR3 sequence: CASSIGGPAKDTQYF. CDR3 DNA sequence: TGTGCCAGCAGCATCGGGGGGCCCGCAAAAGATACGCAGTATTTT. The gene calls are TRBV28 and TRBJ2-3, with D possibly TRBD2 on 7 matching bases. Trimming removed 6 bases at V and 5 bases at J, with 18 bases between. CDR3 length: 15 residues. Germline V gene lookup returns CDR1 MDHEN and CDR2 SYDVKM.

The chain employs TRBV5-8 and TRBJ2-7; TRBD2 matches 10 bases. J was trimmed by 0 bases and V by 2 bases; bases with no gene match: 5. Germline values: CDR1 SGHTS, CDR2 YDEGEE. The CDR3 totals 16 residues. This chain's CDR3 is CASSLAGGDSSYEQYF. CDR3 bases: TGTGCCAGCAGCTTAGCGGGGGGGGACAGCTCCTACGAGCAGTACTTC. Full variable domain (rest looked up from reference TRBV5-8 and TRBJ2-7): EAGVTQSPTHLIKTRGQQATLRCSPISGHTSVYWYQQALGLGLQFLLWYDEGEERNRGNFPPRFSGRQFPNYSSELNVNALELEDSALYLCASSLAGGDSSYEQYFGPGTRLTVT.